Given below is one TCR beta chain in context. Its antigen remains undetermined. Per-nucleotide qualities are absent, and no much larger clonotype sits a single base away. Each collaborating institution followed its own protocols to collect whole blood in K2EDTA tubes. For TCRbeta analysis, collaborators shipped samples as frozen whole blood, isolated PBMCs, or DNA extracted from either of those sample types. The record originates from a study of blood T cell repertoires in COVID-19 (TCRdb year 2020). For the wider study: The collaborator samples originated in the United States, Italy and Spain and spanned the acute and convalescent phases of COVID-19. The prospective study material was composed of cDNA or gDNA derived from T cells, B-cell-depleted T cells, or PBMCs. Deeply sampled blood TCRbeta repertoires from subjects exposed to, actively infected with, or recovered from COVID-19 were included in the dataset. A freely available public database, intended as a resource for researchers studying the immune response to SARS-CoV-2, is where the repertoires were released. Samples were obtained from the ongoing ImmuneRACE study (first 160 participants) and from 1,000 to 1,500 subjects provided by 6 global collaborators. Sample metadata almost always included a de-identified subject ID, COVID-19 status, age in years and sex. HLA class I and class II types, where available, came from metadata supplied by the sample provider rather than from assay-based typing. What the research found in general, with its limitations: The quantity of clinical and demographic metadata differed by source and by participant and was supplied without curation.

TCRbeta CDR3 regions were amplified from genomic DNA by means of the immunoSEQ Assay, a bias-controlled multiplex PCR. Processing in the source paper ran as follows. Within the assay, amplification of reference gene primers was used to estimate how many nucleated cells each sample contained. To quantify the absolute abundance of each unique TCRbeta CDR3 rearrangement, sequence reads were collapsed and filtered. Productive Simpson clonality was computed per sample as the square root of Simpson's diversity index over productive rearrangements. This is the immuneACCESS table as TCRdb keeps it, with only in-frame sequences that have V and J called. A part of the clones is gone; compared with another copy, unresolved V genes explain less than half, and the rest is unexplained. D and trimming come from the DNA, and the V and J calls and clone size come from that table. This sample has 200,000 to 250,000 clones in its table, and 65% to 90% of those were observed once. The ten largest clones capture less than 8% of the sample.

Compared with germline, V lacks 2 bases and J lacks 5 bases; bases without a gene match: 7. The CDR3 goes from the cysteine to the phenylalanine over 16 residues. Kept here is only the CDR3 DNA, which spans 48 bases and is read in frame from base 1. The germline V gene encodes CDR1 MGHDK and CDR2 SYGVNS. The sequenced material came from peripheral blood. The rearrangement combines TRBV25-1 with TRBJ2-2, with 8 bases aligning to TRBD2. The source is a woman between 50 and 59 years old with acute or convalescent COVID-19. The CDR3 reads as follows: CASSEISGGQTGELFF. The DNA sequence follows: TGTGCCAGCAGTGAAATATCGGGGGGGCAAACCGGGGAGCTGTTTTTT.